This TCR beta chain was documented in a study of shared clonotypes between healthy human individuals. The protocol was immunoSEQ multiplex PCR, while the TCRdb copy is restricted to in-frame clones and leaves out a portion. The sample has approximately 470,000 clones, 78% seen once. CDR1 is SNHLY, CDR2 FYNNEI, per germline. Between the trimmed V and J ends, which lost 8 bases and 4 bases, there was a span of 11 bases. The CDR3 totals 12 residues. This clone was seen more than once but under ten times. The sequenced sample was PBMCs. The sequence derives from a woman in her thirties or forties in good health. Some clones in this sample may be carry-over from other donors' samples. The rearrangement joins TRBV2 to TRBJ1-2, with D perhaps matching TRBD1 (5 bases). CDR3 sequence reads: CASSGGSYGYTF. The CDR3 nucleotides are TGTGCCAGCTCGGGGGGAAGCTATGGCTACACCTTC.